This T cell receptor beta chain comes out of a study of T-cell reconstitution after alpha-beta-depleted transplantation in children (dated by TCRdb to about 2016). Regarding the study in general: Using TCR repertoire profiling, the study followed T-cell immune reconstitution in a quantitative way in children after TCRalphabeta/CD19-depleted allogeneic hematopoietic cell transplantation.

The method behind the library was PCR. Sequencing instrument: Illumina HiSeq 2500. To normalize quantification of the TCRbeta repertoire, the TCR libraries were built with molecular barcoding that relied on unique molecular identifiers. The raw public data were reprocessed by TCRdb itself: fastp quality trimming at Q25, MiXCR clonotype calling, in-frame beta chains only. When rows share a CDR3 protein, they turn into one entry using the most common DNA and genes. This sample comprises hundreds of thousands of distinct CDR3 sequences, under 15% of them detected only once. The top ten hold 0.79% of the sample. This clonotype was picked up a small number of times. The antigen it recognizes is unknown. It has no much larger one-base neighbor in the sample; base qualities were not kept. Beyond this particular receptor, the publication reports: In some patients, the high TCRbeta diversity seen at day 60 was put down to recipient T cells and intrathymic progenitors that had survived conditioning. Hyperexpanded clone frequencies declined over subsequent months; after one year, T-cell counts and TCRbeta diversity were mostly attributed to newly produced T cells. The apparently early recovery of alphabetaT-cell counts about two months after transplant reportedly depended on only several hundred rapidly expanded clones that came from non-depleted graft cells.

The CDR3 measures 13 amino acids from cysteine to phenylalanine. Of all the DNA, just the CDR3 is kept, 39 bases in frame from base 1. The CDR1 and CDR2 encoded by the germline V gene are SQVTM and ANQGSEA. Trimming accounts for 7 bases at V and 6 bases at J, while the number of junction bases matched to no gene is 9. The meaning of the sample's treatment or condition label: allogeneic hematopoietic cell transplantation with graft depleted of TCRalphabeta T cells and CD19 B cells. The children who served as transplant recipients had been given grafts of TCRalphabeta/CD19-depleted allogeneic hematopoietic cells.

This sequence originates from a girl aged 2-15 years with congenital amegakaryocytic thrombocytopenia, due to receive a stem cell transplant. Sequenced here: PBMCs, sampled before TCRalphabeta/CD19-depleted stem cell transplant. The chain was built from TRBV29-1 and TRBJ1-1; 9 middle bases align to TRBD1. The CDR3 protein is CSGKSGQGSEAFF. The nucleotide sequence reads as follows: TGCAGCGGCAAATCGGGACAGGGTTCTGAAGCTTTCTTT.